This is a list of T cell receptor beta chains from one sample in a study of technical replicates of blood from several donors. Only in-frame clones appear in the TCRdb table, and some are missing; sequencing was by immunoSEQ multiplex PCR. The sample lists 77,000 or so clones, around 90% occurring once. The specimen sequenced was T cells isolated from PBMCs. The receptors were sampled from a human donor in good health. Each CDR3 is given with its conserved first and last residue. D genes are given only for firm matches. For some rows the clone size is stated as once, few or many, or as a class when expanded; others skip it.

>TRBJ1-5|.|.|17|TRBV5-6
TGTGCCAGCAGTAGCACCTGGGAGAGGAGTAGCAATCAGCCCCAGCATTTT
CASSSTWERSSNQPQHF
>TRBJ1-1|TRBD1|.|15|TRBV4-1
TGCGCCAGCCTACCGGGACAGGGGACGGGCACTGAAGCTTTCTTT
CASLPGQGTGTEAFF
>TRBJ1-2|.|once|13|TRBV19
TGTGCCAGTAGTGGAGAGGGCCTGGGAGGCTACACCTTC
CASSGEGLGGYTF
>TRBJ2-7|.|few|15|TRBV5-4
TGTGCCACCGATAAGGGAGAAGGGAAACTCTACGAGCAGTACTTC
CATDKGEGKLYEQYF
>TRBJ2-3|TRBD2|.|15|TRBV9
TGTGCCAGCAGCGTGGGAGCGGGGGCCACAGATACGCAGTATTTT
CASSVGAGATDTQYF
>TRBJ1-2|.|.|13|TRBV14
TGTGCCAGCAGCCAAGATTTCGGGTATGGCTACACCTTC
CASSQDFGYGYTF
>TRBJ1-4|TRBD1|.|13|TRBV27
TGTGCCAGCAGTCTAGGACAGGGTTGGAAACTGTTTTTT
CASSLGQGWKLFF
>TRBJ2-7|TRBD2|once|16|TRBV11-2
TGTGCCAGCAGCTTCCTCCGGTTAGCGGGACAAAGCGAGCAGTACTTC
CASSFLRLAGQSEQYF
>TRBJ2-7|TRBD2|.|13|TRBV25-1
TGTGCCAGCAGTTTAGGGACTACCTACGAGCAGTACTTC
CASSLGTTYEQYF
>TRBJ2-7|.|.|14|TRBV11-2
TGTGCCAGCAGCCCCCCCGGGGTCCCCCACGAGCAGTACTTC
CASSPPGVPHEQYF
>TRBJ1-2|.|.|12|TRBV10-3
TGTGCCATCAAGATCGGGGGCTATGGCTACACCTTC
CAIKIGGYGYTF
>TRBJ2-1|TRBD2|.|15|TRBV12-5
TGTGCTAGTGGACGCGGGACTAGCGGCTACAATGAGCAGTTCTTC
CASGRGTSGYNEQFF
>TRBJ1-5|TRBD1|.|16|TRBV2
TGTGCCAGCAGTCATGACAGGGTGAAAGGCAATCAGCCCCAGCATTTT
CASSHDRVKGNQPQHF